This is a list of T cell receptor beta chains from one sample in a study of CXCR3-negative and CXCR3-positive naive CD8 T cells. For each CDR3 protein, TCRdb gives one entry from its re-call of the 5' RACE reads, without DNA. The ten top clones account for 0.25% to 0.35%, within a sample of 120,000 to 150,000 distinct CDR3 sequences. The specimen was naive CXCR3+ CD8+ T cells from blood. The source is a human donor in good health. Some clones in this sample may be carry-over from other donors' samples. Both conserved end residues are part of each CDR3.

V,J,CDR3
TRBV20-1,TRBJ2-1,CSARSLGIVYNEQFF
TRBV7-9,TRBJ2-7,CASSLAPRGRYEQYF
TRBV3-1,TRBJ2-1,CASSPSPGTALGSYNEQFF
TRBV29-1,TRBJ2-7,CSVEARTVSSYEQYF
TRBV20-1,TRBJ2-7,CSAQGLPSYEQYF
TRBV11-2,TRBJ2-6,CASSGQDSSGANVLTF
TRBV3-1,TRBJ2-1,CASSSSGESSYNEQFF
TRBV9,TRBJ1-1,CASSVGGWTEAFF
TRBV7-6,TRBJ1-6,CASSSLPGEDSPLHF
TRBV2,TRBJ1-5,CASRGQGWPQHF
TRBV7-6,TRBJ2-7,CASSPDSGERGSEQYF
TRBV12-3/TRBV12-4,TRBJ1-1,CASRLIRWDTEAFF
TRBV29-1,TRBJ2-7,CSFEEGNYEQYF
TRBV5-1,TRBJ2-7,CASSRLAGDHEQYF